This TCR beta chain comes out of a study of HIV-infected children after antiretroviral therapy interruption. The study, taken as a whole, reports: Naive CD4+ sequences overlapped less between time points once interruption began.

This clonotype occurred a few times. Its antigen is undetermined. Unique molecular identifiers were included in an RNA-based 3' RACE TCR library. Each CDR3 protein gets one entry after TCRdb re-called the 3' RACE reads with MiXCR. This table holds about 89,000 distinct CDR3 sequences, approximately 6.9% found once. The treatment is: PENTA 11 planned treatment interruption arm or continuous ART arm. The sequencing used CD45RA+ CD4+ T cells from PBMCs, pooled from several time points, collected from a donor given antiretroviral therapy, either interrupted or continuous. Subset reported: naive CD4+ CD45RA+ CD45RO- T cells. This receptor was obtained from a pool of human donors with HIV.

Here the CDR3 DNA reads TGTGCCAGCAAAGGACAGGGGGCGACTCAGCCCCAGCATTTT. This encodes CASKGQGATQPQHF. The V and J genes are TRBV28 and TRBJ1-5, with TRBD1 identical over 11 bases. The V gene end was trimmed by 7 bases and the J gene end by 6 bases; junction bases not matched to a gene: 5. Germline CDR1 and CDR2: MDHEN and SYDVKM. CDR3 length: 14 residues.